These 5 T cell receptor beta chains share one sample of origin, sequenced in a study of blood T cells in healthy people across ages. Then a second PCR, running roughly 7 to 11 cycles, was carried out with a sample-barcoded 5' primer and a J-beta primer mix. One entry per CDR3 protein, called by TCRdb with MiXCR from the 5' RACE reads. The table lists 550,000 to 800,000 distinct CDR3 sequences, roughly 32% of them singletons. Source material: blood. Receptors originate from an elderly woman in good health.

As to this clonotype: With a much larger clone just one base away, this may be a read error. The V gene is TRBV18, the J gene TRBJ2-7, with 7 bases aligning to TRBD1. With the DNA end fitting TRBJ2-4 better, the J assignment may be wrong. Germline CDR1 KGHSH, CDR2 LQKENI. CDR3 length: 17 amino acids. CDR3 DNA: TGTGCCGGCTCCCACCTTGGACAGGCTCAAGCCAAAAACATTCAGTACTTC. It codes for CAGSHLGQAQAKNIQYF.

This clonotype was seen more than once but under ten times. One base away lies a much larger clone, so this may be a sequencing read error. This rearrangement joins TRBV12-3 or TRBV12-4 to TRBJ2-7, with 7 bases lining up with TRBD1. Unmatched junction bases numbered 15, after V lost 5 bases and J lost 5 bases. The CDR3 totals 16 residues. The CDR3 DNA sequence: TGTGCCAGCAGTCTCGTAAACGACAGGGCTCGCGACGAGCAGTACTTC. Translation gives CASSLVNDRARDEQYF.

V gene TRBV10-3 combines with J gene TRBJ1-6, with D tentatively TRBD1 (5 bases). This CDR3 contains 18 residues. Germline V gene data show CDR1 as ENHRY and CDR2 as SYGVKD. The V and J ends lost 0 bases and 8 bases respectively, with 20 bases between them. The CDR3 sequence: CAISESKGRTPGDSPLHF. In nucleotides, the CDR3 is TGTGCCATCAGTGAGTCGAAGGGACGCACTCCCGGTGATTCACCCCTCCACTTT.

This clonotype was recorded many times. The V gene is TRBV3-1, the J gene TRBJ2-7, with 8 nucleotides matching TRBD1. The trim removed 4 bases at V and 3 bases at J, leaving 5 bases unmatched. Looked up from germline, CDR1 is LGHDT and CDR2 is YNNKEL (reference sequence). The CDR3 sequence is 14 residues long. This CDR3 reads CASSPPGTGYEQYF. DNA for the CDR3: TGTGCCAGCAGCCCGCCCGGGACAGGCTACGAGCAGTACTTC.

In this sample, this clonotype turned up many times. V usage is TRBV20-1 and J usage is TRBJ2-1; D assignment may be TRBD1 or TRBD2 (5 bases each). Trimming stripped 0 bases from V and 0 bases from J, with 9 bases between. This CDR3 region has 15 residues. Per the germline V gene, CDR1 is DFQATT and CDR2 is SNEGSKA (reference sequence). CDR3 sequence reads: CSAREWGSSYNEQFF. The CDR3 DNA is TGCAGTGCTAGAGAATGGGGGAGCTCCTACAATGAGCAGTTCTTC.